Shown below are 24 T cell receptor beta chains from a single sample sequenced in a study of T cells in tuberculosis. The protocol was immunoSEQ multiplex PCR, while the TCRdb copy is restricted to in-frame clones and leaves out a portion. The data contain about 30,000 clones, over 90% of them seen just once; the ten biggest clones take up 4.9%. Sequencing was done on a sample of PBMCs. These receptors were taken from a donor under 30 with latent tuberculosis or without tuberculosis infection.

This rearrangement joins TRBV6-1 to TRBJ2-7; TRBD2 matches at 11 bases. The germline V gene encodes CDR1 MNHNS and CDR2 SASEGT. V trimming: 4 bases; J trimming: 0 bases; junction bases outside the gene matches: 2. CDR3 length: 15 amino acids. This chain's CDR3 is CASSGLAGFSYEQYF. CDR3 in DNA: TGTGCCAGCAGTGGACTAGCGGGATTCTCCTACGAGCAGTACTTC.

The chain combines TRBV6-5 with TRBJ2-1; TRBD2 matches 14 bases. The CDR3 is 15 amino acids. Germline CDR1 and CDR2: MNHEY and SVGAGI. J lost 7 bases, V lost 5 bases, and 4 bases had no gene match. The CDR3 spells CASSPGTSGGNEQFF. As DNA, the CDR3 is TGTGCCAGCAGTCCCGGGACTAGCGGGGGTAATGAGCAGTTCTTC.

V gene TRBV14 combines with J gene TRBJ1-4; tentatively, D is TRBD1 (6 bases). The CDR3 is 14 amino acids. Germline-derived CDR1 and CDR2 are SGHDN and FVKESK. V lost 6 bases to trimming and J lost 5 bases, with 13 bases between them. Written as DNA, the CDR3 is TGTGCCAGCAGTTGGAGCGGGGGCAATGAAAAACTGTTTTTT. As protein: CASSWSGGNEKLFF.

This rearrangement joins TRBV4-3 to TRBJ2-1; D perhaps matches TRBD2 (5 bases). The germline gives CDR1 LGHNA, CDR2 YSLEER. The CDR3 runs to 15 residues. Trimming took 1 base from V and 8 from J, leaving 15 bases between them. The CDR3 DNA sequence: TGCGCCAGCAGCCAAGTTTTAGGAGGACCTGATGAGCAGTTCTTC. Amino acids: CASSQVLGGPDEQFF.

This clone was counted once. This sequence joins TRBV28 and TRBJ1-2, with 8 nucleotides matching TRBD1. Germline trimming cut 5 bases from V and 5 bases from J; bases unmatched to any gene: 4. Germline-derived CDR1 and CDR2 are MDHEN and SYDVKM. This CDR3 has 13 amino acids. This chain's CDR3 is CASSAGTGYGYTF. The CDR3 DNA reads as TGTGCCAGCAGTGCCGGGACAGGATATGGCTACACCTTC.

This clone was observed once. J is TRBJ1-5 and V is TRBV28, with 9 nucleotides matching TRBD1. This CDR3 spans 14 amino acids. The germline CDR1 and CDR2 sequences are MDHEN and SYDVKM. V shed 6 bases, J shed 4 bases, and the junction held 4 bases outside the gene matches. CDR3 region: CASRGTGMNQPQHF. In DNA form, the CDR3 reads TGTGCCAGCAGGGGGACAGGGATGAATCAGCCCCAGCATTTT.

The V call is TRBV7-9, the J call TRBJ1-2, with TRBD1 identical over 7 bases. V was clipped by 5 bases and J by 0 bases; unmatched bases: 3. This CDR3 comprises 14 residues. Germline V gene data show CDR1 as SEHNR and CDR2 as FQNEAQ (reference sequence). The CDR3 DNA reads as TGTGCCAGCAGCCGGACAGGAACTAACTATGGCTACACCTTC. Protein sequence: CASSRTGTNYGYTF.

The chain has TRBV4-2 and TRBJ2-1; no firm D call. The V gene lost 3 bases and the J gene lost 0 bases, with 9 bases spanning the gap. In germline, CDR1 is LGHNA, CDR2 YNFKEQ. This CDR3 has 15 amino acids. CDR3 sequence (DNA): TGTGCCAGCAGCCAGCCTAGTACCTCCTACAATGAGCAGTTCTTC. It translates to CASSQPSTSYNEQFF.

The gene calls are TRBV6-5 and TRBJ2-1; weak D call: TRBD1 (5 bases). V lost 6 bases to trimming and J lost 12 bases, with 12 bases between them. CDR3 size: 11 residues. The germline gives CDR1 MNHEY, CDR2 SVGAGI. The CDR3 loop is CASSISQGQFF. CDR3 bases: TGTGCCAGCAGCATATCCCAGGGGCAGTTCTTC.

V is TRBV28 and J is TRBJ2-6, with a weak D call TRBD1 (5 bases). The CDR3 runs to 15 residues. CDR1 and CDR2 from the germline V gene are MDHEN and SYDVKM. V lost 3 bases, J lost 2 bases, and 8 bases lay in between. CDR3 residues: CASSFQGAGANVLTF. The CDR3 nucleotides read TGTGCCAGCAGTTTCCAGGGTGCTGGGGCCAACGTCCTGACTTTC.

The V and J genes are TRBV5-1 and TRBJ2-6; 11 nucleotides align to TRBD2. The CDR3 runs to 19 residues. Looked up from germline, CDR1 is SGHRS and CDR2 is YFSETQ. V dropped 4 bases and J dropped 0; count of bases not matched to a gene: 9. The CDR3 reads CASSPFLAGGTSGANVLTF. The CDR3 coding sequence is TGCGCCAGCAGCCCCTTTCTAGCGGGGGGCACCTCTGGGGCCAACGTCCTGACTTTC.

This chain joins TRBV6-4 and TRBJ2-6; maybe TRBD1 (6 bases). Trimming took 10 bases from V and 4 from J, leaving 17 bases between them. Looked up from germline, CDR1 is MRHNA and CDR2 is SNTAGT. The CDR3 totals 15 residues. The CDR3 DNA follows: TGTGCCATCAGACAGGCCCCTTTCGGGGCCAACGTCCTGACTTTC. It encodes CAIRQAPFGANVLTF.

The chain carries TRBV27 and TRBJ2-1, with 9 positions matching TRBD2. V trimming: 3 bases; J trimming: 9 bases; junction bases outside the gene matches: 12. The CDR3 runs 16 residues. CDR1 is MNHEY, CDR2 SMNVEV, per germline (reference sequence). The CDR3 bases are TGTGCCAGCAGTTTTAAGGGGGCGGGAGGGGAAAGTGAGCAGTTCTTC. This codes for CASSFKGAGGESEQFF.

This chain joins TRBV7-6 and TRBJ1-6; 9 bases map to TRBD1. The CDR3 sequence is 14 residues long. Germline V CDR1 and CDR2: SGHVS, FNYEAQ. The ends lost 5 bases at V and 10 bases at J; junction bases unmatched: 6. The CDR3: CASSTGTGQSPLHF. The CDR3 DNA reads as TGTGCCAGCAGCACCGGGACAGGGCAGTCACCCCTCCACTTT.

This chain uses TRBV28 with TRBJ2-2; D remains unclear. Matching the DNA end better, TRBJ1-3 makes the J call doubtful. This CDR3 is 17 amino acids long. Looked up from germline, CDR1 is MDHEN and CDR2 is SYDVKM. The CDR3 nucleotides read TGTGCCAGCAGTTTACACAGAAGGTTAAGCTCTGGAAACACCATATATTTT. It is translated as CASSLHRRLSSGNTIYF.

This clone showed up just once. The J gene is TRBJ2-1, the V gene TRBV7-6, with a possible D match to TRBD2 (7 bases). CDR3 length equals 17 residues. Germline CDR1 reads SGHVS; CDR2 reads FNYEAQ. V was cut by 1 base and J by 8 bases, with 21 bases left in between. The CDR3 spells CASSLEVGGHFDDEQFF. The CDR3 DNA is TGTGCCAGCAGCTTAGAGGTGGGGGGGCATTTTGATGATGAGCAGTTCTTC.

This chain joins TRBV7-9 and TRBJ1-2; tentatively, D is TRBD1 (5 bases). Per the germline V gene, CDR1 is SEHNR and CDR2 is FQNEAQ (reference sequence). V was pared by 1 base and J by 4 bases, with 7 bases between. The CDR3 spans 13 residues. The CDR3 region has the DNA TGTGCCAGCAGCTTAGGGCAGGGCTATGGCTACACCTTC. Translated, it gives CASSLGQGYGYTF.

The chain uses TRBV4-2 and TRBJ1-6, with D possibly TRBD1 on 6 matching bases. There are 17 residues in the CDR3. Germline V CDR1 and CDR2: LGHNA, YNFKEQ. The V gene lost 0 bases and the J gene lost 3 bases, with 12 bases spanning the gap. This chain's CDR3 is CASSQETGGGYNSPLHF. DNA of the CDR3: TGTGCCAGCAGCCAAGAGACAGGAGGCGGCTATAATTCACCCCTCCACTTT.

The chain couples TRBV28 to TRBJ1-1; D perhaps matches TRBD1 (5 bases). Germline V gene sequence: CDR1 MDHEN, CDR2 SYDVKM. The CDR3 has 12 amino acids. Trimming cost V 8 bases and J 7 bases, with 14 bases left between them. The CDR3 coding sequence is TGTGCCAGCCGCCCCAGGGCAGGTGAAGCTTTCTTT. This gives the protein CASRPRAGEAFF.

This clone has a single count. The CDR3 DNA follows: TGTGCCAGCACCTCCAGGGAAGGCAATCAGCCCCAGCATTTT. It yields the protein CASTSREGNQPQHF. The chain is built from TRBV28 and TRBJ1-5, with D possibly being TRBD1 (5 bases). The length of the CDR3 is 14 residues. In germline, CDR1 is MDHEN, CDR2 SYDVKM. The V end was cut by 7 bases, the J end by 2 bases, with 12 bases between.

J is TRBJ2-1 and V is TRBV11-2; TRBD2 matches 7 bases. CDR1 is SGHAT, CDR2 FQNNGV, per germline. The CDR3 consists of 15 residues. V dropped 2 bases and J dropped 4; count of bases not matched to a gene: 5. CDR3 in amino acids: CASSLQAGVYNEQFF. CDR3 DNA: TGTGCCAGCAGCTTACAGGCGGGGGTATACAATGAGCAGTTCTTC. The variable domain in full, with the rest retrieved from reference TRBV11-2 and TRBJ2-1, is EAGVAQSPRYKIIEKRQSVAFWCNPISGHATLYWYQQILGQGPKLLIQFQNNGVVDDSQLPKDRFSAERLKGVDSTLKIQPAKLEDSAVYLCASSLQAGVYNEQFFGPGTRLTVL.

This chain joins TRBV5-4 and TRBJ2-7; 11 nucleotides line up with TRBD1. Germline V gives CDR1 SGHNT, CDR2 YYREEE (reference sequence). V dropped 5 bases and J dropped 7; count of bases not matched to a gene: 14. This CDR3 spans 16 amino acids. In DNA, the CDR3 is TGTGCCAGCAGTTCTGCCTTGGACAGGGGGCGTCGGGAGCAGTACTTC. The encoded protein is CASSSALDRGRREQYF. The variable domain in full, with the rest retrieved from reference TRBV5-4 and TRBJ2-7, is ETGVTQSPTHLIKTRGQQVTLRCSSQSGHNTVSWYQQALGQGPQFIFQYYREEENGRGNFPPRFSGLQFPNYSSELNVNALELDDSALYLCASSSALDRGRREQYFGPGTRLTVT.

This chain connects TRBV9 to TRBJ2-7, with 9 nucleotides matching TRBD2. Trimming took 0 bases from V and 1 from J; bases not matched to a gene: 2. Per the germline V gene, CDR1 is SGDLS and CDR2 is YYNGEE. The CDR3 has 15 amino acids. The CDR3 loop reads CASSVGSGGSYEQYF. DNA for the CDR3: TGTGCCAGCAGCGTAGGGAGCGGGGGGTCCTACGAGCAGTACTTC.

The chain uses TRBV29-1 and TRBJ2-3; TRBD1 agrees at 9 bases. CDR3 length equals 14 residues. Unmatched junction bases numbered 6, after V lost 4 bases and J lost 4 bases. CDR1 is SQVTM, CDR2 ANQGSEA, per germline. The CDR3 spells CSVVWDRVPDTQYF. The CDR3 nucleotides read TGCAGCGTTGTTTGGGACAGGGTCCCAGATACGCAGTATTTT.